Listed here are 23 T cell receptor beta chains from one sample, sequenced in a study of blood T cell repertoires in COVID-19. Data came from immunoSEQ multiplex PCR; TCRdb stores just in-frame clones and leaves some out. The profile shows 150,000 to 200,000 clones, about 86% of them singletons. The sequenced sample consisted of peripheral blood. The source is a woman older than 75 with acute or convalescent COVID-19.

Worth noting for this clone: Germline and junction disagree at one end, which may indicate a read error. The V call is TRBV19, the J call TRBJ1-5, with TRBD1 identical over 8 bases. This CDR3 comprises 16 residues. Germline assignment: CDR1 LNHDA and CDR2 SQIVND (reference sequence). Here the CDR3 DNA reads TGTGCCAGTCGGACAGGGAACCCGGGGAGCAATCAGTCCCAGCATTTT. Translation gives CASRTGNPGSNQSQHF.

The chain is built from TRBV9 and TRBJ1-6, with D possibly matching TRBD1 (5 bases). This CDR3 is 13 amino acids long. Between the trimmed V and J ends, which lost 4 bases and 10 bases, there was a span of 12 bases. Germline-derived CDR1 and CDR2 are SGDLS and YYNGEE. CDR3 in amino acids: CASSPSGESPLHF. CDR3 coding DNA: TGTGCCAGCAGCCCTTCGGGGGAGTCACCCCTCCACTTT.

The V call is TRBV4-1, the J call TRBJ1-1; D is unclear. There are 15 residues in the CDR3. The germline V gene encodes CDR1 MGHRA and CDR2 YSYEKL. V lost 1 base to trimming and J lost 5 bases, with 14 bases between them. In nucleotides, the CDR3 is TGCGCCAGCAGCCAAGTTTACGGCCGGAGTACTGAAGCTTTCTTT. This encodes CASSQVYGRSTEAFF.

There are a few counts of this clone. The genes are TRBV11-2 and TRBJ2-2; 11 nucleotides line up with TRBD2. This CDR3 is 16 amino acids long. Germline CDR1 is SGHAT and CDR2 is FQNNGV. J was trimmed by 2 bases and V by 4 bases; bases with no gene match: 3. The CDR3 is CASSWGTSGNTGELFF. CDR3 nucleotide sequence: TGTGCCAGCAGCTGGGGGACTAGCGGTAACACCGGGGAGCTGTTTTTT.

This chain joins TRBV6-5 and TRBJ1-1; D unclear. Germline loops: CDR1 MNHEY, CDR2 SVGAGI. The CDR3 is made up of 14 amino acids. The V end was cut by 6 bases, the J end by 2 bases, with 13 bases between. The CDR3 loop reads CASRWTGVNTEAFF. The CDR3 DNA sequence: TGTGCCAGCAGGTGGACGGGAGTAAACACTGAAGCTTTCTTT.

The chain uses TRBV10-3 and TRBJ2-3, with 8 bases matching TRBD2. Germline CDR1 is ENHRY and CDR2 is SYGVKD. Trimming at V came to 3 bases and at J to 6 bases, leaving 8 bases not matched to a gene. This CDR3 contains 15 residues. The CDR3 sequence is CAISEQAGVSDTQYF. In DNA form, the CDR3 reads TGTGCCATCAGTGAACAAGCGGGAGTTTCCGATACGCAGTATTTT.

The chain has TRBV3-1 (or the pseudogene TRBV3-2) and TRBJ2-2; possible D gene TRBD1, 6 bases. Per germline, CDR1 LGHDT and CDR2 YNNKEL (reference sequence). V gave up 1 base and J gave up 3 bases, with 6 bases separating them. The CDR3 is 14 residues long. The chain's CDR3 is CASSQAGDTGELFF. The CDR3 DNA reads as TGTGCCAGCAGCCAAGCAGGGGACACCGGGGAGCTGTTTTTT.

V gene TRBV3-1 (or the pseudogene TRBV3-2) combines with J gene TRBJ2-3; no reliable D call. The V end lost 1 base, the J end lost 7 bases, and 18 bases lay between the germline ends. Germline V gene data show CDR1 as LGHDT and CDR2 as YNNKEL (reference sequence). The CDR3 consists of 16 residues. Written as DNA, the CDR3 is TGTGCCAGCAGCCAAGTCCCTATCCCCTACCCCTATACGCAGTATTTT. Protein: CASSQVPIPYPYTQYF.

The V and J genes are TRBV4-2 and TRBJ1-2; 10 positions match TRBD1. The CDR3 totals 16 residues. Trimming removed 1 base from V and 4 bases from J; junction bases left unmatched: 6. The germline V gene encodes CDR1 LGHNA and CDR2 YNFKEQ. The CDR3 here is CASSQGIRDRGYGYTF. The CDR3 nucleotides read TGTGCCAGCAGCCAAGGGATCCGGGACAGGGGCTATGGCTACACCTTC.

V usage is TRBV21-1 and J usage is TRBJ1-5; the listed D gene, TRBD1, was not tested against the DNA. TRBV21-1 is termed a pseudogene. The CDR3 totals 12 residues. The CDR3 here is CASSKWAEPQHF. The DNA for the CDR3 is TGTGCCAGCAGCAAGTGGGCTGAGCCCCAGCATTTT.

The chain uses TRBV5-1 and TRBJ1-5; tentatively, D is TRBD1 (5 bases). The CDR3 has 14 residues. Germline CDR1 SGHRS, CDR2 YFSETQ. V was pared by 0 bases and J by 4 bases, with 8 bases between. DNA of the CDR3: TGCGCCAGCAGCTTGGCGGGACTAAATCAGCCCCAGCATTTT. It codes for CASSLAGLNQPQHF.

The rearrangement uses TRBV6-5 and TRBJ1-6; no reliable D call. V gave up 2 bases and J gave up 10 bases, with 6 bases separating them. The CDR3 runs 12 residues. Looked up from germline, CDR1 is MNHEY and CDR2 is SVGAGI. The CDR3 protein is CASSYSGSPLHF. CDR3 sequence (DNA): TGTGCCAGCAGTTACAGCGGCTCACCCCTCCACTTT.

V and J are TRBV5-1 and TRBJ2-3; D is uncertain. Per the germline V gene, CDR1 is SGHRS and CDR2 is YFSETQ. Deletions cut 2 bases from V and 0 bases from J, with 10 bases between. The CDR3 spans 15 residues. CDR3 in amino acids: CASSFSRRSTDTQYF. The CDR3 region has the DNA TGCGCCAGCAGCTTTAGTAGGCGGAGCACAGATACGCAGTATTTT.

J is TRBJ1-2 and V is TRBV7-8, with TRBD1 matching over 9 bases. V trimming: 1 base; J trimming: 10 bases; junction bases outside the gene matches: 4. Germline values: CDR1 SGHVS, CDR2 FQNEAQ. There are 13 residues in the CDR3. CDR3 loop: CASSLGGQGIYTF. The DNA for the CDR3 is TGTGCCAGCAGCTTAGGGGGACAGGGAATCTACACCTTC.

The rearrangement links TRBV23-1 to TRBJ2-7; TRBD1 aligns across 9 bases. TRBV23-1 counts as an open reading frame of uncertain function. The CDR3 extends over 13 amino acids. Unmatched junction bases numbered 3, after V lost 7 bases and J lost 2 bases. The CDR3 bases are TGCGCCAGCACCAGGGACAGGGCCTACGAGCAGTACTTC. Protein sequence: CASTRDRAYEQYF.

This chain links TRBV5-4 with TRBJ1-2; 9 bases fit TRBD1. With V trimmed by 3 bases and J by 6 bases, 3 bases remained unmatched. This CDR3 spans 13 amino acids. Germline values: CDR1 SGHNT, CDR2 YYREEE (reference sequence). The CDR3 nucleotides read TGTGCCAGCAGCTGGACAGGGGAGAATGGCTACACCTTC. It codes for CASSWTGENGYTF.

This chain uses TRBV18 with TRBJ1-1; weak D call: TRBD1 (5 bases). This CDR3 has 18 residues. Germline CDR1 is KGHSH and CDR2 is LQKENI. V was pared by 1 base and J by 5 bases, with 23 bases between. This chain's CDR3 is CASSPRSPKGVMRTEAFF. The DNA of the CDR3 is TGTGCCAGCTCACCACGATCCCCGAAAGGGGTGATGAGAACTGAAGCTTTCTTT.

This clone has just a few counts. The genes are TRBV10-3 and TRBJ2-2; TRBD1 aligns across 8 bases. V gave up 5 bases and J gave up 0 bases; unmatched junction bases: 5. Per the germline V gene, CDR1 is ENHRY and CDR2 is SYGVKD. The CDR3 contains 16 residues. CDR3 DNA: TGTGCCATCAGTACGGACAGGGCCCCGAACACCGGGGAGCTGTTTTTT. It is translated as CAISTDRAPNTGELFF.

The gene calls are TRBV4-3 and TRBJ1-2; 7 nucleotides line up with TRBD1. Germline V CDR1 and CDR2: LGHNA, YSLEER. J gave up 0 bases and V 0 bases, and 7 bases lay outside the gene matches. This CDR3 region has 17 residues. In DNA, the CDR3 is TGCGCCAGCAGCCAAGACACCGGGACAGACGCTAACTATGGCTACACCTTC. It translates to CASSQDTGTDANYGYTF.

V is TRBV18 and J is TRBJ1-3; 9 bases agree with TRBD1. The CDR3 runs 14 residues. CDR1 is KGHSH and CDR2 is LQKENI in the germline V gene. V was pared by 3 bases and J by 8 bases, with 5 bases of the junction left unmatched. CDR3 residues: CASSPYRGQDTIYF. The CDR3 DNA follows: TGTGCCAGCTCACCCTACAGGGGGCAAGACACCATATATTTT.

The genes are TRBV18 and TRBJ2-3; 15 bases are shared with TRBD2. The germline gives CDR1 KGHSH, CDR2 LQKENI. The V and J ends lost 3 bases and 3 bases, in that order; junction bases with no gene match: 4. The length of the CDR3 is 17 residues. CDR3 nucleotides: TGTGCCAGCTCACCCCCGGGACTAGCGGGAGGTACAGATACGCAGTATTTT. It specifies CASSPPGLAGGTDTQYF. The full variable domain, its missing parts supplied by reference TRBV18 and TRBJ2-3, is NAGVMQNPRHLVRRRGQEARLRCSPMKGHSHVYWYRQLPEEGLKFMVYLQKENIIDESGMPKERFSAEFPKEGPSILRIQQVVRGDSAAYFCASSPPGLAGGTDTQYFGPGTRLTVL.

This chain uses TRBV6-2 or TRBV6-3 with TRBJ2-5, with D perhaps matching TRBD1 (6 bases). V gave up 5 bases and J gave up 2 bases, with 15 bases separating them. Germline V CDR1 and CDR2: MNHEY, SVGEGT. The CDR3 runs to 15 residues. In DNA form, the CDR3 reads TGTGCCAGCAGTACCCCAGGGACACCTCAAGAGACCCAGTACTTC. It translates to CASSTPGTPQETQYF.

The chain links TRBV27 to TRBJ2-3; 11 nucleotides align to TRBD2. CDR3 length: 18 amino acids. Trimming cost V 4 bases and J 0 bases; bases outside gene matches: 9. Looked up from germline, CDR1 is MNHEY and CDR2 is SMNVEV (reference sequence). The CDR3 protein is CASSSRMGLAESTDTQYF. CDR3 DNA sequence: TGTGCCAGCAGTTCACGAATGGGACTAGCGGAAAGCACAGATACGCAGTATTTT.